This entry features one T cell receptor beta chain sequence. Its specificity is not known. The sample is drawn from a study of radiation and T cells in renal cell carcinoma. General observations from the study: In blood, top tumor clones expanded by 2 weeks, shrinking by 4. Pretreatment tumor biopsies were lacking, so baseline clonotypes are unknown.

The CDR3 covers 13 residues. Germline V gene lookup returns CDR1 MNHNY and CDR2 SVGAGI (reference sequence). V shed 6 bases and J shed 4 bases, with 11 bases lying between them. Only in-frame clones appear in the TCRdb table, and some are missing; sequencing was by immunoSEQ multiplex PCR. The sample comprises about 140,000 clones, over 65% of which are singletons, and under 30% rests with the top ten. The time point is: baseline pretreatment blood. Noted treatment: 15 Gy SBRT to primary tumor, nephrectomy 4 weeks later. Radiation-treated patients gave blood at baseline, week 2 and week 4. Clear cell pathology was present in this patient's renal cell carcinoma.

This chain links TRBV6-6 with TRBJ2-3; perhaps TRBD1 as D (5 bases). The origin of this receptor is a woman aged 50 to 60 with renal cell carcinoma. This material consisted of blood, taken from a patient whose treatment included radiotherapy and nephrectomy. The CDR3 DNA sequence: TGTGCCAGCAGCCAGGGTTCGGCAGATACGCAGTATTTT. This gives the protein CASSQGSADTQYF.